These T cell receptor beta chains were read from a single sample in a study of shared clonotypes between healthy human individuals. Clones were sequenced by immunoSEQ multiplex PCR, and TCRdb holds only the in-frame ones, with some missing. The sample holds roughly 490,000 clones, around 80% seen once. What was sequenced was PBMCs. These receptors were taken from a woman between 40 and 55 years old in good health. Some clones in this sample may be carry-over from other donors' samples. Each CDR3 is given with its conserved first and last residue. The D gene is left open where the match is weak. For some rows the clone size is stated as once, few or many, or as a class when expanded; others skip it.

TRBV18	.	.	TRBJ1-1	CASSPGGQGTEAFF	TGTGCCAGCTCACCCGGGGGGCAGGGCACTGAAGCTTTCTTT
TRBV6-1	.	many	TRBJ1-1	CASSERGSTLGAFF	TGTGCCAGCAGTGAAAGGGGCTCGACCCTGGGAGCTTTCTTT
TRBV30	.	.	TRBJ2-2	CANQRVTGTGELFF	TGTGCCAACCAGAGGGTGACGGGCACCGGGGAGCTGTTTTTT
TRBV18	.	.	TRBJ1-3	CASSPQPALSGNTIYF	TGTGCCAGCTCACCACAGCCTGCTCTCTCTGGAAACACCATATATTTT
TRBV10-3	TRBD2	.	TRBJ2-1	CAISESAGGPYNEQFF	TGTGCCATCAGTGAGTCGGCGGGAGGGCCCTACAATGAGCAGTTCTTC
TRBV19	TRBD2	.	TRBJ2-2	CASRIGTRPTGELFF	TGTGCCAGTAGAATCGGGACTAGACCCACCGGGGAGCTGTTTTTT
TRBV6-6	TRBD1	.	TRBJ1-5	CASRPRQGGRNQPQHF	TGTGCCAGCAGACCCAGACAGGGCGGCCGCAATCAGCCCCAGCATTTT
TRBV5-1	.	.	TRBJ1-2	CASSSTQGPGYTF	TGCGCCAGCAGCTCTACTCAGGGTCCCGGCTACACCTTC
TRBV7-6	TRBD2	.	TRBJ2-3	CASSRNSGRGADTQYF	TGTGCCAGCAGCCGTAATAGCGGGAGGGGCGCAGATACGCAGTATTTT
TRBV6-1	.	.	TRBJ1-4	CASRPTWGGNEKLFF	TGTGCCAGCAGGCCGACATGGGGTGGGAATGAAAAACTGTTTTTT
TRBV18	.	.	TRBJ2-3	CASSPFDPGDTQYF	TGTGCCAGCTCACCGTTCGATCCGGGAGATACGCAGTATTTT
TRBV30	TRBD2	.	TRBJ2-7	CAWSPPRGLVSYEQYF	TGTGCCTGGAGTCCCCCGCGGGGACTAGTGTCCTACGAGCAGTACTTC
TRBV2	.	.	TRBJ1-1	CASSAREIEAFF	TGTGCCAGCAGTGCTCGGGAAATTGAAGCTTTCTTT
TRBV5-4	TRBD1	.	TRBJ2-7	CASSPPGQTYEQYF	TGTGCCAGCAGCCCGCCGGGACAGACCTACGAGCAGTACTTC
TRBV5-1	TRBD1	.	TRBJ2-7	CASSSTGTGNYEQYF	TGCGCCAGCAGCTCAACCGGGACAGGGAACTACGAGCAGTACTTC
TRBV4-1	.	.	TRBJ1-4	CASSQAPGGNEKLFF	TGCGCCAGCAGCCAAGCGCCGGGAGGGAATGAAAAACTGTTTTTT
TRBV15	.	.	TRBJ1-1	CATSRDEGGTEAFF	TGTGCCACCAGCAGAGATGAGGGGGGCACTGAAGCTTTCTTT
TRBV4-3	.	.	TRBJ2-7	CASSQDHKGGRWGEQYF	TGCGCCAGCAGCCAAGATCATAAAGGGGGAAGGTGGGGGGAGCAGTACTTC
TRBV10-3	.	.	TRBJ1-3	CAISEGAQGSGNTIYF	TGTGCCATCAGTGAAGGGGCCCAAGGCTCTGGAAACACCATATATTTT
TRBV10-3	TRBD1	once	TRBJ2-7	CATTGAPVDEQYF	TGTGCCACGACAGGGGCGCCGGTCGACGAGCAGTACTTC
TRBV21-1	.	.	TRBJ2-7	CASSKRQGGYSYEQYF	TGTGCCAGCAGCAAACGTCAGGGGGGTTACTCCTACGAGCAGTACTTC
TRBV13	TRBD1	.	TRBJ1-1	CASSHTYDRDDTEAFF	TGTGCCAGCAGCCACACCTATGACAGGGATGACACTGAAGCTTTCTTT
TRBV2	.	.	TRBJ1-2	CASSGQFSNYGYTF	TGTGCCAGCAGCGGACAGTTCTCTAACTATGGCTACACCTTC
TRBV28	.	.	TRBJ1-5	CASSLTAGGSNQPQHF	TGTGCCAGCAGTTTAACCGCGGGAGGTAGCAATCAGCCCCAGCATTTT